One sample yielded the 4 T cell receptor beta chains listed below, sequenced in a study of identical twins (dated by TCRdb to the mid-2010s). The library was produced with 5' RACE. TCRdb records Illumina HiSeq 2000 as the sequencer. TCRdb passed the public sequencing reads through fastp at Q25 and MiXCR, retaining productive beta sequences. Each entry merges the rows of one CDR3 protein and shows their most common DNA and genes. A total of approximately 700,000 distinct CDR3 sequences appear in this sample, approximately 18% of them only once. The ten largest account for 10% to 15% of the sample. The data were also submitted as part of a second study, on T cells expressing NK-cell markers.

Sequenced: PBMCs. The receptors shown here come from a woman aged 18-29 years in good health.

This clonotype was detected only a few times. The V and J genes are TRBV6-1 and TRBJ1-1; D not resolved. The CDR3 consists of 14 residues. V lost 2 bases and J 4 bases, leaving 11 bases between the germline ends. Germline V gene data show CDR1 as MNHNS and CDR2 as SASEGT. CDR3 sequence: CASSERPQSTEAFF. DNA of the CDR3: TGTGCCAGCAGTGAACGGCCGCAAAGCACTGAAGCTTTCTTT.

This clonotype was counted only a few times. The V call is TRBV7-2, the J call TRBJ2-3, with 7 bases fitting TRBD2. The CDR3 extends over 16 amino acids. Germline V gene lookup returns CDR1 SGHTA and CDR2 FQGNSA. V lost 2 bases and J lost 0; bases outside the gene matches: 5. CDR3 DNA: TGTGCCAGCAGCTTACGGCTAGCGGCTAGCACAGATACGCAGTATTTT. Translated, it gives CASSLRLAASTDTQYF.

This clonotype was seen more than once but under ten times. The chain is built from TRBV12-3 or TRBV12-4 and TRBJ1-1; D gene ambiguous. V gave up 2 bases and J gave up 13 bases, with 14 bases separating them. This CDR3 comprises 12 residues. CDR3 bases: TGTGCCAGCAGTTTAAGGGAACCGGCGGATTTCTTT. Translated, it gives CASSLREPADFF.

The rearrangement joins TRBV6-1 to TRBJ2-3, with a tentative D call TRBD2 (7 bases). Germline V CDR1 and CDR2: MNHNS, SASEGT. The CDR3 is made up of 16 amino acids. Between the trimmed V and J ends, which lost 6 bases and 5 bases, there was a span of 21 bases. The CDR3 loop reads CASSSGGQLVIDTQYF. The CDR3 DNA sequence: TGTGCCAGCAGCTCCGGGGGGCAGCTCGTCATAGATACGCAGTATTTT.